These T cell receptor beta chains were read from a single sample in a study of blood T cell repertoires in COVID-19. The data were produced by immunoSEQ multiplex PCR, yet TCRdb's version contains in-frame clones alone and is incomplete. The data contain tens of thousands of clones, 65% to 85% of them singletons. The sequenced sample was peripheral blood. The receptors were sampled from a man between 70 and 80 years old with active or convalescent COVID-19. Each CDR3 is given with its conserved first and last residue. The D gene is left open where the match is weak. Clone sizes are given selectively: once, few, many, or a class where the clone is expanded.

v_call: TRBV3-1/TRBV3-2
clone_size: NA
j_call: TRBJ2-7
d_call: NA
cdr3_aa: CASSQSGYYEQYF
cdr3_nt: TGTGCCAGCAGCCAGAGCGGTTACTACGAGCAGTACTTC

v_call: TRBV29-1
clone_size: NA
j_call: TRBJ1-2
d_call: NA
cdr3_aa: CSATPRDKYGYTF
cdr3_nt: TGCAGCGCAACCCCCCGGGACAAATATGGCTACACCTTC

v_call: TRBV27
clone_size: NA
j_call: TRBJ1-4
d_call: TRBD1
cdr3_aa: CASSFLTGGKEKLFF
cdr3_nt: TGTGCCAGCAGTTTCTTGACAGGGGGGAAGGAAAAACTGTTTTTT

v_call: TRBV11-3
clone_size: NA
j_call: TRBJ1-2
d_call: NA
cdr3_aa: CASSLEQFSDYTF
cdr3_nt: TGTGCCAGCAGCTTAGAACAGTTTTCTGACTACACCTTC

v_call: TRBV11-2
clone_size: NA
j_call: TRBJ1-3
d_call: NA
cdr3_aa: CASSLDRVAGNTIYF
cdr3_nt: TGTGCCAGCAGCTTAGACAGGGTTGCGGGAAACACCATATATTTT

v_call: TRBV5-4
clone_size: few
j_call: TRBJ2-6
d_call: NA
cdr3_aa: CASSLKLGGSSGANVLTF
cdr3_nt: TGTGCCAGCAGCTTGAAGCTGGGGGGAAGCTCTGGGGCCAACGTCCTGACTTTC

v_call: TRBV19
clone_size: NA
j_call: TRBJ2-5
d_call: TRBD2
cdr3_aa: CASRPSGVSGETQYF
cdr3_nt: TGTGCCAGTAGACCTAGCGGGGTAAGCGGAGAGACCCAGTACTTC

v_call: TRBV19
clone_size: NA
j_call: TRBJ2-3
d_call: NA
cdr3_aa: CASTPGGLYTDTQYF
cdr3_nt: TGTGCCAGTACACCAGGGGGGCTCTACACAGATACGCAGTATTTT

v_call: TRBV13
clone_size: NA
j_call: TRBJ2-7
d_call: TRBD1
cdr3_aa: CASSTRQGDYEQYF
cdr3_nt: TGTGCCAGCAGCACCCGACAGGGGGACTACGAGCAGTACTTC

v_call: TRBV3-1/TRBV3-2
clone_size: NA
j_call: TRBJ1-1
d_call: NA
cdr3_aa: CASSHDTVEAFF
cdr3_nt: TGTGCCAGCAGCCACGACACTGTTGAAGCTTTCTTT

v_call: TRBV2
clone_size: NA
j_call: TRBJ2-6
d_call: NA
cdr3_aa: CASRAGANVLTF
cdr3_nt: TGTGCCAGCAGGGCCGGGGCCAACGTCCTGACTTTC

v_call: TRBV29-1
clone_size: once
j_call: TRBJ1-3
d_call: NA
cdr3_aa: CSAGDRSGNTIYF
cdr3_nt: TGCAGCGCCGGAGACCGCTCTGGAAACACCATATATTTT

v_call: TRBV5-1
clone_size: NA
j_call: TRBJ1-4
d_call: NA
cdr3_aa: CASRRQTGEKLFF
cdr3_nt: TGCGCCAGCAGGAGGCAAACGGGAGAAAAACTGTTTTTT

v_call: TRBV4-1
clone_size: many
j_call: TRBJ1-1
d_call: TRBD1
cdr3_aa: CASSQVPGQGGTEAFF
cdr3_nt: TGCGCCAGCAGCCAGGTCCCGGGACAGGGGGGCACTGAAGCTTTCTTT

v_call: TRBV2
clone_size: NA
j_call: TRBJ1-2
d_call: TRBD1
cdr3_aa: CASRETQGAYGYTF
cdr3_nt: TGTGCCAGCAGGGAGACACAGGGGGCGTATGGCTACACCTTC

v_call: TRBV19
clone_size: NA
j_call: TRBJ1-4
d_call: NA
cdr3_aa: CASRQIMAKGGKLFF
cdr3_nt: TGTGCCAGTAGGCAAATAATGGCGAAAGGCGGAAAACTGTTTTTT

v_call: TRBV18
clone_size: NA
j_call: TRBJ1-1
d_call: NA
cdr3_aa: CASSLGGDTEAFF
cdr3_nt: TGTGCCAGCTCCCTGGGAGGGGACACTGAAGCTTTCTTT

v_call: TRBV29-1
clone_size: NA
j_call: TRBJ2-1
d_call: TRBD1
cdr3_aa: CSVAGGAHNEQFF
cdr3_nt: TGCAGCGTTGCAGGGGGCGCCCACAATGAGCAGTTCTTC

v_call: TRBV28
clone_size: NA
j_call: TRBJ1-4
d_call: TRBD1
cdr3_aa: CASTGQGMKKLFF
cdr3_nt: TGTGCCAGCACGGGACAGGGGATGAAAAAACTGTTTTTT

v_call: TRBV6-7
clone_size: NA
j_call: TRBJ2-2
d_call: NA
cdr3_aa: CASSPPGELFF
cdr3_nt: TGTGCCAGCAGCCCTCCCGGGGAGCTGTTTTTT

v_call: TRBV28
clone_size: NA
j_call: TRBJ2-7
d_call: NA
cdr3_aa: CASSFEWGDSDSYEQYF
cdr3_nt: TGTGCCAGCAGTTTTGAGTGGGGCGATTCCGACTCCTACGAGCAGTACTTC

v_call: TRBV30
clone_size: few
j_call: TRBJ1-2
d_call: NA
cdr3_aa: CAWSSQYYGYTF
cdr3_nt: TGTGCCTGGAGTAGTCAGTACTATGGCTACACCTTC

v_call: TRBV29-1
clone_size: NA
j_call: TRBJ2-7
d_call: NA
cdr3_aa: CSTTGGGYEQYF
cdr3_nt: TGCAGTACCACAGGGGGGGGCTACGAGCAGTACTTC

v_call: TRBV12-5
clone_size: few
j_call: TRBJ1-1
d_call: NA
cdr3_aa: CASGFTQEQGRRWGNTEAFF
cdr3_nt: TGTGCTAGTGGTTTCACCCAGGAACAGGGACGGAGGTGGGGGAACACTGAAGCTTTCTTT

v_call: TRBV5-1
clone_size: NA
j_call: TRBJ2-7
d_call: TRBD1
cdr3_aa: CASSGDSYEQYF
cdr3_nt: TGCGCCAGCAGCGGGGACAGCTACGAGCAGTACTTC

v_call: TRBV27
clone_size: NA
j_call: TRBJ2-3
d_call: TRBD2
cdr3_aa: CASRAGGGDFNTQYF
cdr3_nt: TGTGCCAGCCGCGCCGGGGGGGGAGATTTTAATACGCAGTATTTT

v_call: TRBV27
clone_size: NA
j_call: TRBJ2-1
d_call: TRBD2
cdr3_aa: CASRGLAGGVNEQFF
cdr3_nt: TGTGCCAGCAGGGGTTTGGCGGGGGGGGTCAATGAGCAGTTCTTC

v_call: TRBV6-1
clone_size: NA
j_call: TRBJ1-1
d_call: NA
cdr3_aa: CASSEWRASKTEAFF
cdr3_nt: TGTGCCAGCAGTGAATGGAGGGCGTCGAAAACAGAAGCTTTCTTT

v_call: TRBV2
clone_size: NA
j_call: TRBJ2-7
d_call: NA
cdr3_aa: CASSETDEQYF
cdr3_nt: TGTGCCAGCAGTGAAACAGACGAGCAGTACTTC

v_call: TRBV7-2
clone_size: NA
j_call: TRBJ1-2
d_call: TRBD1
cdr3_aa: CASSLTGTGNFGYTF
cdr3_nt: TGTGCCAGCAGCCTGACCGGGACAGGGAATTTCGGCTACACCTTC

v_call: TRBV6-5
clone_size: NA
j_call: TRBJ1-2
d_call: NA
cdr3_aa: CASSYSSGAPFYGYTF
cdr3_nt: TGTGCCAGCAGTTACTCTTCTGGGGCCCCGTTCTATGGCTACACCTTC

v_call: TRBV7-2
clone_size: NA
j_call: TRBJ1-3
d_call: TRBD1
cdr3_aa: CASSSQGGRFSGNTIYF
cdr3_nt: TGTGCCAGCAGCTCACAGGGGGGCCGGTTCTCTGGAAACACCATATATTTT

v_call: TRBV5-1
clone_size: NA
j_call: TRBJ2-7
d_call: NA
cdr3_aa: CASSSTFRGVTHYEQYF
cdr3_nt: TGCGCCAGCAGCTCGACTTTCCGAGGAGTTACCCACTACGAGCAGTACTTC

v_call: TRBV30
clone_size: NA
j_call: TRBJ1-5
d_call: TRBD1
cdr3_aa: CAEGQGAGPQHF
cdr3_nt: TGTGCCGAGGGACAGGGGGCTGGGCCCCAGCATTTT

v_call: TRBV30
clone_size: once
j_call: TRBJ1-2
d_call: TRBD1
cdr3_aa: CAWTILRGLDYGYTF
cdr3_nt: TGTGCCTGGACCATTCTCAGGGGGCTGGACTATGGCTACACCTTC

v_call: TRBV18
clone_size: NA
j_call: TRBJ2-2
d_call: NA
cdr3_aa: CASSPSTENTGELFF
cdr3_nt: TGTGCCAGCTCACCGTCGACAGAGAACACCGGGGAGCTGTTTTTT

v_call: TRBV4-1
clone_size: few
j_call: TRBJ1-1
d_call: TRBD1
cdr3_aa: CASSHPYRTGWNTEAFF
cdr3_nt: TGCGCCAGCAGCCACCCTTATCGGACAGGATGGAACACTGAAGCTTTCTTT

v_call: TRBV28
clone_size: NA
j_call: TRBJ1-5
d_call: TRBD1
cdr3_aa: CASSSQGAGNQPQHF
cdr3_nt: TGTGCCAGCAGTTCCCAGGGGGCGGGAAATCAGCCCCAGCATTTT

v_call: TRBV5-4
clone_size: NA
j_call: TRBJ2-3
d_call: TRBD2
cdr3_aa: CASSQGTSGGVPTDTQYF
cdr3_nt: TGTGCCAGCAGCCAAGGGACTAGCGGGGGGGTTCCTACAGATACGCAGTATTTT

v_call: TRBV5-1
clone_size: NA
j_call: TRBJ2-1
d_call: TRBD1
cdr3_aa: CASSLLGTGTNEQFF
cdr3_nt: TGCGCCAGCAGCTTGCTCGGGACAGGGACTAATGAGCAGTTCTTC

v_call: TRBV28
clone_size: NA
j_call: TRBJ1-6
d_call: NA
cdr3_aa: CASSFGDSPLHF
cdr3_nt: TGTGCCAGCAGTTTCGGGGATTCACCCCTCCACTTT

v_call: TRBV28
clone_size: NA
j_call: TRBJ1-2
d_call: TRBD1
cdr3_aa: CASSAPRDRGGFRGYTF
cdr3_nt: TGTGCCAGCAGCGCACCCCGGGACAGGGGCGGCTTCCGTGGCTACACCTTC

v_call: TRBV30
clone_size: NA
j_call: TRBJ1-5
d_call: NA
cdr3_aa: CAWTRGEGQPQHF
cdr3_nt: TGTGCCTGGACTAGGGGGGAGGGTCAGCCCCAGCATTTT

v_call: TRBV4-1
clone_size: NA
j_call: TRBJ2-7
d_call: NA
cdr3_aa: CASSQAQGGYEQYF
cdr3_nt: TGCGCCAGCAGCCAAGCACAGGGTGGCTACGAGCAGTACTTC

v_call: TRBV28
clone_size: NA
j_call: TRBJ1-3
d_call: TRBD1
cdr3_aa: CASSPEGAPTLNTIYF
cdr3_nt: TGTGCCAGCAGTCCCGAGGGGGCGCCGACACTAAACACCATATATTTT

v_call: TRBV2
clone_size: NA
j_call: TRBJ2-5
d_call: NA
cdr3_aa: CASRREQETQYF
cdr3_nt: TGTGCCAGCAGGAGGGAACAAGAGACCCAGTACTTC

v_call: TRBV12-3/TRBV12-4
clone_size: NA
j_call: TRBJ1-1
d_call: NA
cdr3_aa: CASSFQGDTEAFF
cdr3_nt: TGTGCCAGCAGTTTTCAAGGGGACACTGAAGCTTTCTTT

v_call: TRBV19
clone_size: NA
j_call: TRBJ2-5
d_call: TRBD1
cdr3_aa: CASSIVGTGGGTQYF
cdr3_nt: TGTGCCAGTAGTATAGTAGGGACAGGGGGCGGGACCCAGTACTTC

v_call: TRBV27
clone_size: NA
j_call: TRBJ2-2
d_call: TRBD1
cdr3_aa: CASAGTGGTGELFF
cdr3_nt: TGTGCCAGCGCCGGGACAGGGGGGACCGGGGAGCTGTTTTTT

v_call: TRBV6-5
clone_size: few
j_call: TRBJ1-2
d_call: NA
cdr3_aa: CASSYSAGDYGYTF
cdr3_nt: TGTGCCAGCAGTTACTCGGCAGGGGACTATGGCTACACCTTC

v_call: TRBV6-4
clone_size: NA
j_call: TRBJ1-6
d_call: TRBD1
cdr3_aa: CASRRQGRGNSPLHF
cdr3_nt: TGTGCCAGCAGGAGACAGGGGCGCGGTAATTCACCCCTCCACTTT

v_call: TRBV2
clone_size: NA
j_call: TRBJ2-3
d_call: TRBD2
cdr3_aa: CASSGTSGGAGSQYF
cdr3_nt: TGTGCCAGCAGTGGGACTAGCGGGGGGGCAGGGTCGCAGTATTTT

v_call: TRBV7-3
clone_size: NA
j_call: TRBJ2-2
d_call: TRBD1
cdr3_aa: CASRPPGQENGELFF
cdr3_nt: TGTGCCAGCAGGCCACCGGGACAGGAGAACGGGGAGCTGTTTTTT

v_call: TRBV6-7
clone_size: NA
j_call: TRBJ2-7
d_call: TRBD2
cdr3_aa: CASSYPISSGGNYEQYF
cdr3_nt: TGTGCCAGCAGTTACCCTATCTCTAGCGGGGGGAACTACGAGCAGTACTTC

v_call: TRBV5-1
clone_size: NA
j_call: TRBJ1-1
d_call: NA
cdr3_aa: CASSLRVNTEAFF
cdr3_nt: TGCGCCAGCAGCTTACGAGTGAACACTGAAGCTTTCTTT

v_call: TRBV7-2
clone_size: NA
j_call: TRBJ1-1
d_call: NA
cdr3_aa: CASSLMRSTEAFF
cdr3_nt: TGTGCCAGCAGCTTAATGCGGTCCACTGAAGCTTTCTTT

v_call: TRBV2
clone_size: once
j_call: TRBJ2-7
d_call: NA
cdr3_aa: CASSQQSYEQYF
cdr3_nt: TGTGCCAGCAGCCAACAGTCCTACGAGCAGTACTTC

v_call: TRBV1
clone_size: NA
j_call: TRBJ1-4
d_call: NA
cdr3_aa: CTSSRSRGGEKLFF
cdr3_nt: TGCACCAGCAGCCGCAGTCGGGGAGGTGAAAAACTGTTTTTT